The clone carrying this T cell receptor (beta chain) was counted once. Its antigen is as yet unknown. The V gene's germline CDR1 is SEHNR and CDR2 FQNEAQ (reference sequence). Unmatched junction bases numbered 13, after V lost 5 bases and J lost 5 bases. The CDR3 covers 17 residues. The data were obtained in a study of T cell responses to AZD1222 COVID-19 vaccine. Profiled with immunoSEQ multiplex PCR; TCRdb holds only in-frame clones, not every one. The data contain 100,000 to 150,000 clones, roughly nine tenths of them singletons. Whole-study findings and limits: The reported proportion of spike-specific TCRs targeting unmutated variant regions was nearly half. Clonal diversity was possibly underestimated, and the donors were mostly white British, with more females.

The V and J genes are TRBV7-9 and TRBJ2-5; 11 bases match TRBD2. The sequencing used peripheral blood, collected on day 0 of AZD1222 vaccination. The TCR originated in an adult in good health. CDR3 sequence: CASSPGSSGRIGETQYF. CDR3 bases: TGTGCCAGCAGCCCAGGTTCTAGCGGGAGGATTGGGGAGACCCAGTACTTC.